Shown below are 23 T cell receptor beta chains from a single sample sequenced in a study of OX40 agonist ivuxolimab in advanced cancers. The method was immunoSEQ multiplex PCR; TCRdb's version includes in-frame clones alone and lacks a portion of them. The sample records around 80,000 clones, more than 85% being singletons. The sample was CD4+ or CD8+ T cells sorted from blood, taken in a trial of the OX40 agonist ivuxolimab. These receptors were collected from an adult with an advanced solid tumor such as melanoma, head and neck, liver or kidney cancer.

The chain uses TRBV6-1 and TRBJ1-2; D remains ambiguous. Germline V gives CDR1 MNHNS, CDR2 SASEGT. Trimming stripped 0 bases from V and 3 bases from J, with 8 bases between. The CDR3 contains 14 residues. This CDR3 reads CASSEAGGDYGYTF. The CDR3 coding sequence is TGTGCCAGCAGTGAAGCGGGCGGAGACTATGGCTACACCTTC.

This chain uses TRBV9 with TRBJ2-7, with no clear D. Germline V CDR1 and CDR2: SGDLS, YYNGEE. The CDR3 runs 14 residues. The V and J ends lost 2 bases and 4 bases respectively, with 13 bases between them. CDR3 in amino acids: CASSVLASSYEQYF. CDR3 DNA: TGTGCCAGCAGCGTGCTGGCTAGTTCGTACGAGCAGTACTTC.

V is TRBV4-3 and J is TRBJ1-1, with D unresolved. Germline CDR1 reads LGHNA; CDR2 reads YSLEER. There are 16 residues in the CDR3. V lost 0 bases and J lost 1, with 12 bases in between. The CDR3 reads CASSQEVTSGNTEAFF. In DNA form, the CDR3 reads TGCGCCAGCAGCCAAGAAGTCACCTCGGGGAACACTGAAGCTTTCTTT.

The V call is TRBV30, the J call TRBJ1-6; D gene unclear. Germline loops: CDR1 GTSNPN, CDR2 SVGIG (reference sequence). Trimming removed 3 bases at V and 2 bases at J, with 8 bases between. The CDR3 runs 14 residues. The CDR3 loop is CAWRGSAYNSPLHF. CDR3 coding DNA: TGTGCCTGGAGGGGAAGTGCCTATAATTCACCCCTCCACTTT. The whole variable domain, filled in from reference TRBV30 and TRBJ1-6, reads SQTIHQWPATLVQPVGSPLSLECTVEGTSNPNLYWYRQAAGRGLQLLFYSVGIGQISSEVPQNLSASRPQDRQFILSSKKLLLSDSGFYLCAWRGSAYNSPLHFGNGTRLTVT.

The gene calls are TRBV7-2 and TRBJ2-5; possibly TRBD2 for D (5 bases). Germline values: CDR1 SGHTA, CDR2 FQGNSA. CDR3 length: 13 residues. Between the trimmed V and J ends, which lost 1 base and 4 bases, there was a span of 7 bases. The CDR3 spells CASSLGERETQYF. The CDR3 coding sequence is TGTGCCAGCAGCTTAGGGGAGCGAGAGACCCAGTACTTC.

The V call is TRBV5-1, the J call TRBJ1-3, with D possibly being TRBD1 (5 bases). The ends were cut back, 1 base at V and 0 bases at J, with 11 bases in the middle. Germline lookup yields CDR1 SGHRS and CDR2 YFSETQ. This CDR3 is built from 16 residues. The CDR3 loop is CASSLNGGYSGNTIYF. Here the CDR3 DNA reads TGCGCCAGCAGCTTGAACGGGGGATACTCTGGAAACACCATATATTTT.

V and J are TRBV28 and TRBJ2-3, with D tentatively TRBD1 (5 bases). Trimming cost V 3 bases and J 4 bases, with 14 bases left between them. Germline assignment: CDR1 MDHEN and CDR2 SYDVKM. This CDR3 comprises 15 residues. This chain's CDR3 is CASSFFRGTADTQYF. The CDR3 DNA follows: TGTGCCAGCAGTTTTTTTAGGGGTACGGCAGATACGCAGTATTTT.

This chain links TRBV4-1 with TRBJ2-2; 14 nucleotides match TRBD2. CDR1 is MGHRA and CDR2 is YSYEKL in the germline V gene. J was trimmed by 6 bases and V by 3 bases; bases with no gene match: 6. The CDR3 covers 17 residues. Here the CDR3 reads CASSHPGLAGAAGELFF. CDR3 coding DNA: TGCGCCAGCAGCCACCCGGGACTAGCGGGAGCGGCCGGGGAGCTGTTTTTT.

This chain uses TRBV18 with TRBJ2-7, with TRBD1 matching 7 bases. The V and J ends lost 2 bases and 6 bases, in that order; junction bases with no gene match: 4. CDR3 length: 13 amino acids. Germline assignment: CDR1 KGHSH and CDR2 LQKENI. The CDR3 DNA follows: TGTGCCAGCTCACCAGACAGGGCAAGCGAGCAGTACTTC. It specifies CASSPDRASEQYF. The full variable domain, rest sourced from reference TRBV18 and TRBJ2-7, is NAGVMQNPRHLVRRRGQEARLRCSPMKGHSHVYWYRQLPEEGLKFMVYLQKENIIDESGMPKERFSAEFPKEGPSILRIQQVVRGDSAAYFCASSPDRASEQYFGPGTRLTVT.

The V call is TRBV6-5, the J call TRBJ1-4; 7 bases map to TRBD1. V lost 6 bases to trimming and J lost 8 bases; unmatched junction nucleotides: 9. CDR3 length: 14 amino acids. Germline assignment: CDR1 MNHEY and CDR2 SVGAGI. The CDR3 spells CASSSGTVREKLFF. The CDR3 DNA sequence: TGTGCCAGCAGCTCCGGGACAGTTCGGGAAAAACTGTTTTTT.

The chain has TRBV7-8 and TRBJ2-7; tentative D call: TRBD1 (6 bases). The CDR3 is 13 amino acids. Deletions cut 4 bases from V and 7 bases from J, with 14 bases between. Germline V gene lookup returns CDR1 SGHVS and CDR2 FQNEAQ. Here the CDR3 reads CASSYRVLGEQYF. CDR3 bases: TGTGCCAGCAGCTACAGGGTTTTGGGAGAGCAGTACTTC.

The rearrangement uses TRBV21-1 and TRBJ2-7. TRBV21-1 has pseudogene status. The CDR3 consists of 14 residues. This CDR3 reads CASSKSQGVREQYF. The DNA for the CDR3 is TGTGCCAGCAGCAAGAGCCAGGGAGTCCGCGAGCAGTACTTC.

CDR3 DNA: TGTGCCAGCAGCTTAGACGGACTAGCGGGAGGTTACGAGCAGTACTTC. Its translation is CASSLDGLAGGYEQYF. The V call is TRBV7-2, the J call TRBJ2-7; 14 bases line up with TRBD2. CDR3 size: 16 residues. V gave up 1 base and J gave up 4 bases; unmatched junction bases: 3. Germline V gene data show CDR1 as SGHTA and CDR2 as FQGNSA.

The J gene is TRBJ1-5, the V gene TRBV30, with 7 nucleotides matching TRBD1. The trim removed 3 bases at V and 3 bases at J, leaving 2 bases unmatched. In germline, CDR1 is GTSNPN, CDR2 SVGIG (reference sequence). This CDR3 has 13 amino acids. CDR3 in amino acids: CAWSGQDNQPQHF. CDR3 sequence (DNA): TGTGCCTGGAGCGGACAGGACAATCAGCCCCAGCATTTT.

This rearrangement joins TRBV5-1 to TRBJ2-3; D gene uncertain. The CDR3 length is 15 residues. Germline loops: CDR1 SGHRS, CDR2 YFSETQ. Trimming removed 5 bases from V and 3 bases from J, with 16 bases in between. CDR3 DNA sequence: TGCGCCAGCAGATTTGGGCACGGGTTTACAGATACGCAGTATTTT. Amino acids: CASRFGHGFTDTQYF.

The chain carries TRBV5-1 and TRBJ2-1; TRBD2 matches 7 bases. Germline loops: CDR1 SGHRS, CDR2 YFSETQ. The CDR3 is 15 residues long. The V and J ends lost 5 bases and 0 bases, in that order; junction bases with no gene match: 5. The chain's CDR3 is CASSREGSSYNEQFF. The CDR3 DNA follows: TGCGCCAGCAGTAGGGAGGGAAGCTCCTACAATGAGCAGTTCTTC.

The chain carries TRBV30 and TRBJ2-2; 7 bases map to TRBD2. The CDR3 covers 14 residues. The trim removed 4 bases at V and 0 bases at J, leaving 2 bases unmatched. CDR1 and CDR2 from the germline V gene are GTSNPN and SVGIG (reference sequence). CDR3 protein: CAWTSGSNTGELFF. The CDR3 DNA follows: TGTGCCTGGACTAGCGGCTCGAACACCGGGGAGCTGTTTTTT.

The genes are TRBV28 and TRBJ2-7; 10 bases map to TRBD2. With 4 bases clipped from V and 9 bases from J, the junction kept 15 bases outside the gene matches. This CDR3 is 16 amino acids long. Looked up from germline, CDR1 is MDHEN and CDR2 is SYDVKM. The CDR3 is CASSYRGSGRPILQYF. The CDR3 DNA sequence: TGTGCCAGCAGTTACCGGGGTAGCGGGAGGCCCATCCTGCAGTACTTC.

The V and J genes are TRBV6-5 and TRBJ2-7; D ambiguous. V was trimmed by 4 bases and J by 5 bases, leaving 6 bases between them. The CDR3 spans 11 residues. Germline-derived CDR1 and CDR2 are MNHEY and SVGAGI. The CDR3: CASSSVDEQYF. The CDR3 bases are TGTGCCAGCAGTTCAGTAGACGAGCAGTACTTC.

The rearrangement uses TRBV7-9 and TRBJ2-1; D may be TRBD1 (6 bases). The CDR3 runs 12 residues. Germline CDR1 SEHNR, CDR2 FQNEAQ (reference sequence). Trimming left V 5 bases short and J 9 bases short, with 11 bases between. CDR3 region: CASSGQSTEQFF. DNA of the CDR3: TGTGCCAGCAGCGGACAGTCTACTGAGCAGTTCTTC.

The chain has TRBV9 and TRBJ2-1; 7 bases are shared with TRBD2. The CDR3 sequence is 15 residues long. CDR1 is SGDLS, CDR2 YYNGEE, per germline. Trimming cost V 0 bases and J 1 base; bases outside gene matches: 1. This chain's CDR3 is CASSVEAGSYNEQFF. In nucleotides, the CDR3 is TGTGCCAGCAGCGTAGAAGCGGGATCCTACAATGAGCAGTTCTTC.

This chain uses TRBV5-1 with TRBJ2-1; possibly TRBD1 for D (5 bases). Trimming shortened V by 0 bases and J by 0 bases, and 13 bases separated the two germline ends. The CDR3 contains 17 residues. CDR1 and CDR2 from the germline V gene are SGHRS and YFSETQ. This CDR3 reads CASSLGQIYSSYNEQFF. The CDR3 DNA reads TGCGCCAGCAGCTTGGGACAGATCTATAGCTCCTACAATGAGCAGTTCTTC.

This sequence joins TRBV5-5 and TRBJ1-2; TRBD1 aligns across 7 bases. Germline CDR1 reads SGHKS; CDR2 reads YYEKEE (reference sequence). There are 14 residues in the CDR3. The junction had 2 bases not matched to a gene; V was cut back by 1 base and J by 2 bases. CDR3 residues: CASSLRRGNYGYTF. The CDR3 nucleotides read TGTGCCAGCAGCTTGCGCAGGGGGAACTATGGCTACACCTTC.